This T cell receptor (beta chain) was identified during a study of T-cell reconstitution after alpha-beta-depleted transplantation in children. Study observations and caveats: Several hundred graft clones that had expanded were reportedly the source of alpha-beta T cells about two months after transplant.

Germline CDR1 KGHSH, CDR2 LQKENI. Trimming took off 1 base at V and 3 bases at J, with 13 bases between the two ends. CDR3 length: 15 residues. The TCRbeta library was prepared with unique molecular identifiers. TCRdb re-analysed the PCR reads in MiXCR, keeping a single row per CDR3 protein. The profile shows some 150,000 distinct CDR3 sequences, around 8.5% of them singletons. As regards this clonotype: Its antigen is unknown.

This rearrangement joins TRBV18 to TRBJ2-7; TRBD1 might be the D (5 bases). The sequences come from PBMCs, mostly from graft donor cells, collected 180 days after TCRalphabeta/CD19-depleted stem cell transplant. The TCR comes from a female patient between 2 and 15 years old who had a stem cell transplant for congenital amegakaryocytic thrombocytopenia, so the T cells may come from the graft donor. The CDR3 protein is CASSPRHTGNYEQYF. The CDR3 bases are TGTGCCAGCTCACCACGGCACACAGGAAACTACGAGCAGTACTTC.